The entry below gives a single TCR beta chain sequence along with its context. Its matching antigen is unknown. The source of the sample is a study of identical twins. Study-level results: Models underestimated TCR alpha sharing (out-of-frame) in monozygotic twins. Twins shared out-of-frame alpha sequences with excess low generation probability.

Trimming removed 5 bases at V and 6 bases at J, with 26 bases between. This CDR3 region has 17 residues. Per germline, CDR1 SGHRS and CDR2 YFSETQ. Each CDR3 protein gets one entry after TCRdb re-called the 5' RACE reads with MiXCR. The table records around 690,000 distinct CDR3 sequences, around 20% of them present only once. This same sample was also taken into another study, of T cells expressing NK-cell markers.

This clonotype was obtained from a woman in her late teens or twenties in good health. This chain connects TRBV5-1 to TRBJ1-1, with a weak D call TRBD1 (5 bases). The source material was PBMCs. The CDR3: CASRRLPSSGGIAEAFF. DNA for the CDR3: TGCGCCAGCAGACGGCTCCCCTCTTCCGGGGGGATAGCTGAAGCTTTCTTT.